Shown below are 19 T cell receptor beta chains from a single sample sequenced in a study of a mutant IDH1 vaccine in newly diagnosed glioma. These receptors have no identified antigens. Here immunoSEQ multiplex PCR was the method, and the copy in TCRdb shows in-frame clones only, minus some. The sample has about 32,000 clones; 81% are singletons. Described time point: week 35, safety follow-up. Vaccination comprised doses that each held 300 ug of mutant IDH1 20-mer peptide, plus topical imiquimod. The source was PBMCs, collected from a glioma patient whose treatment included an IDH1 peptide vaccine. The receptors originated from a man aged 25 to 40 with glioma.

The chain carries TRBV5-8 and TRBJ1-3, with D perhaps TRBD1 (6 bases). Germline V gene lookup returns CDR1 SGHTS and CDR2 YDEGEE. The CDR3 has 15 residues. V dropped 4 bases and J dropped 0 bases, with 11 bases sitting between them. CDR3 bases: TGTGCCAGCAGCCTCCAGGGGAGCTCTGGAAACACCATATATTTT. It translates to CASSLQGSSGNTIYF.

The V call is TRBV2, the J call TRBJ2-1, with D perhaps TRBD2 (5 bases). Germline V CDR1 and CDR2: SNHLY, FYNNEI. V was shortened by 7 bases and J by 2 bases, with 12 bases between the two germline ends. The CDR3 is 14 amino acids. The CDR3 loop is CASTGRETYNEQFF. The CDR3 coding sequence is TGTGCCAGCACGGGGAGAGAAACCTACAATGAGCAGTTCTTC. Looking up the rest from reference TRBV2 and TRBJ2-1 gives the full variable domain: EPEVTQTPSHQVTQMGQEVILRCVPISNHLYFYWYRQILGQKVEFLVSFYNNEISEKSEIFDDQFSVERPDGSNFTLKIRSTKLEDSAMYFCASTGRETYNEQFFGPGTRLTVL.

The CDR3 nucleotides are TGTGCCAGCAGCTTAGGGCTGGACTTCCAAGAGACCCAGTACTTC. This sequence encodes CASSLGLDFQETQYF. The chain joins TRBV7-2 to TRBJ2-5; D is possibly TRBD2 (5 bases). Trimming pared 1 base from V and 1 base from J, leaving 10 bases between. CDR1 SGHTA and CDR2 FQGNSA come from the germline V gene. The CDR3 totals 15 residues.

The chain is built from TRBV7-9 and TRBJ2-1, with 9 nucleotides matching TRBD2. There are 16 residues in the CDR3. From germline, CDR1 is SEHNR and CDR2 FQNEAQ (reference sequence). V was clipped by 2 bases and J by 1 base; unmatched bases: 3. This CDR3 is CASSLSLAGSYNEQFF. Here the CDR3 DNA reads TGTGCCAGCAGCTTATCCCTAGCGGGGTCCTACAATGAGCAGTTCTTC.

J is TRBJ1-5 and V is TRBV9; D unresolved. Germline lookup yields CDR1 SGDLS and CDR2 YYNGEE. CDR3 length equals 13 residues. The V end was cut by 0 bases, the J end by 2 bases, with 3 bases between. The chain's CDR3 is CASSVDGNQPQHF. CDR3 bases: TGTGCCAGCAGCGTAGACGGCAATCAGCCCCAGCATTTT.

This clone was recorded only once. This chain uses TRBV18 with TRBJ1-2, with TRBD1 identical over 7 bases. This CDR3 contains 16 residues. The V gene end was trimmed by 3 bases and the J gene end by 4 bases; junction bases not matched to a gene: 11. Germline V gene lookup returns CDR1 KGHSH and CDR2 LQKENI. In nucleotides, the CDR3 is TGTGCCAGCTCACCCAGGGACAGCTCCATGAGCTATGGCTACACCTTC. Translating it yields CASSPRDSSMSYGYTF. Full variable domain (rest looked up from reference TRBV18 and TRBJ1-2): NAGVMQNPRHLVRRRGQEARLRCSPMKGHSHVYWYRQLPEEGLKFMVYLQKENIIDESGMPKERFSAEFPKEGPSILRIQQVVRGDSAAYFCASSPRDSSMSYGYTFGSGTRLTVV.

The table lists this clone with a count of one. The V gene is TRBV19, the J gene TRBJ2-3; D might be TRBD1 (6 bases). Per the germline V gene, CDR1 is LNHDA and CDR2 is SQIVND (reference sequence). The CDR3 length is 13 residues. Between the trimmed V and J ends, which lost 8 bases and 1 base, there was a span of 10 bases. The CDR3 spells CASRTAGTDTQYF. CDR3 nucleotide sequence: TGTGCCAGTCGGACAGCGGGCACAGATACGCAGTATTTT.

The chain carries TRBV2 and TRBJ2-2, with D possibly being TRBD2 (6 bases). The CDR3 consists of 14 residues. Germline lookup yields CDR1 SNHLY and CDR2 FYNNEI. V lost 8 bases to trimming and J lost 4 bases, with 14 bases between them. CDR3 in DNA: TGTGCCAGCGAGGTCACTAGCACCACCGGGGAGCTGTTTTTT. Protein sequence: CASEVTSTTGELFF.

This chain links TRBV5-1 with TRBJ2-5, with 7 bases identical to TRBD1. Germline CDR1 is SGHRS and CDR2 is YFSETQ. After removal of 1 base from V and 5 bases from J, the junction contained 5 bases not matched to a gene. The CDR3 contains 14 residues. CDR3 nucleotide sequence: TGCGCCAGCAGCTTGCAGGGGGTAAGGGAGACCCAGTACTTC. Amino acid sequence: CASSLQGVRETQYF.

This clone has a single count. The chain carries TRBV11-3 and TRBJ2-2; D perhaps matches TRBD1 (6 bases). Looked up from germline, CDR1 is SGHNT and CDR2 is YENEEA. CDR3 length equals 15 residues. The V end was cut by 5 bases, the J end by 0 bases, with 10 bases between. CDR3 DNA sequence: TGTGCCAGCAGCCCAGGGGTTGCGAACACCGGGGAGCTGTTTTTT. It codes for CASSPGVANTGELFF.

The J gene is TRBJ2-1, the V gene TRBV9; 9 bases agree with TRBD2. Germline V gene lookup returns CDR1 SGDLS and CDR2 YYNGEE. The V and J ends lost 4 bases and 1 base, in that order; junction bases with no gene match: 9. This CDR3 contains 17 residues. CDR3 in DNA: TGTGCCAGCAGCACCCCTAGCGGGACCTTTTCCTACAATGAGCAGTTCTTC. It codes for CASSTPSGTFSYNEQFF.

J is TRBJ1-1 and V is TRBV27; perhaps TRBD1 as D (5 bases). From germline, CDR1 is MNHEY and CDR2 SMNVEV (reference sequence). The CDR3 has 13 residues. V was shortened by 3 bases and J by 4 bases, with 9 bases between the two germline ends. Written as DNA, the CDR3 is TGTGCCAGCAGTTTCTGGGGGGGCACTGAAGCTTTCTTT. Its protein is CASSFWGGTEAFF.

This clone was observed a few times. The chain has TRBV10-3 and TRBJ1-1; the D gene is possibly TRBD1 (5 bases). The ends were cut back, 8 bases at V and 1 base at J, with 11 bases in the middle. Germline V lookup: CDR1 ENHRY, CDR2 SYGVKD. The CDR3 spans 13 residues. The CDR3 DNA reads as TGTGCCATCGCCTTCGGGGGGAACACTGAAGCTTTCTTT. This translates into CAIAFGGNTEAFF.

The J gene is TRBJ1-2, the V gene TRBV6-4; the match to TRBD1 covers 7 bases. Germline values: CDR1 MRHNA, CDR2 SNTAGT. This CDR3 is 15 amino acids long. V trimming: 4 bases; J trimming: 8 bases; junction bases outside the gene matches: 13. The CDR3, as DNA: TGTGCCAGCAGTGCTTCTAGAGGGGGCGCGGAAGGCTACACCTTC. Its protein product is CASSASRGGAEGYTF.

The chain combines TRBV7-2 with TRBJ1-3; D is unresolved. The CDR3 is 15 amino acids. Trimming stripped 1 base from V and 0 bases from J, with 7 bases between. CDR1 is SGHTA and CDR2 is FQGNSA in the germline V gene. CDR3 residues: CASSLGVLSGNTIYF. CDR3 nucleotide sequence: TGTGCCAGCAGCTTAGGGGTGCTCTCTGGAAACACCATATATTTT.

The rearrangement links TRBV13 to TRBJ2-5, with 13 nucleotides matching TRBD2. The CDR3 covers 18 residues. The V segment lost 0 bases and the J segment 4 bases; nucleotides outside the gene matches: 8. Germline V gives CDR1 PRHDT, CDR2 FYEKMQ (reference sequence). The CDR3 bases are TGTGCCAGCAGCTTAGGGCGGACTAGCGGGAGTATCGGAGAGACCCAGTACTTC. Its protein product is CASSLGRTSGSIGETQYF.

The V call is TRBV6-6, the J call TRBJ2-7; 11 bases line up with TRBD2. V lost 5 bases and J lost 6; bases outside the gene matches: 6. Germline CDR1 is MNHNY and CDR2 is SVGAGI (reference sequence). The CDR3 covers 14 residues. The CDR3 sequence: CASSPVAGGGEQYF. The CDR3 bases are TGTGCCAGCAGTCCCGTAGCGGGAGGGGGCGAGCAGTACTTC.

This clone showed up just once. The rearrangement joins TRBV5-1 to TRBJ1-1; D is possibly TRBD1 (6 bases). The germline V gene encodes CDR1 SGHRS and CDR2 YFSETQ. This CDR3 comprises 15 residues. V lost 4 bases and J 4 bases, leaving 17 bases between the germline ends. CDR3 sequence: CASSAGTSGGTEAFF. The DNA for the CDR3 is TGCGCCAGCAGCGCTGGGACATCCGGCGGCACTGAAGCTTTCTTT. The full variable domain, with the rest looked up from reference TRBV5-1 and TRBJ1-1, is KAGVTQTPRYLIKTRGQQVTLSCSPISGHRSVSWYQQTPGQGLQFLFEYFSETQRNKGNFPGRFSGRQFSNSRSEMNVSTLELGDSALYLCASSAGTSGGTEAFFGQGTRLTVV.

J is TRBJ1-3 and V is TRBV14, with D possibly being TRBD1 (5 bases). CDR3 length: 15 amino acids. Germline V gene sequence: CDR1 SGHDN, CDR2 FVKESK. Trimming shortened V by 5 bases and J by 0 bases, and 11 bases separated the two germline ends. The DNA of the CDR3 is TGTGCCAGCAGCGGAGGGGTTTACTCTGGAAACACCATATATTTT. Its protein is CASSGGVYSGNTIYF. Filled out from reference TRBV14 and TRBJ1-3, the complete variable domain reads EAGVTQFPSHSVIEKGQTVTLRCDPISGHDNLYWYRRVMGKEIKFLLHFVKESKQDESGMPNNRFLAERTGGTYSTLKVQPAELEDSGVYFCASSGGVYSGNTIYFGEGSWLTVV.